This TCR beta chain was sequenced during a study of cytomegalovirus exposure and HLA in healthy donors. Turning to the study itself: Unique TCR beta sequences numbering some 120 million came from around 180 million T cells in an earlier analysis. Broader study findings: Most CMV-associated TCR beta chains appeared HLA-restricted in a later analysis. When analyzed later, a missense DCLRE1C variant was found to be linked to TCR beta V- and J-gene trimming.

V dropped 2 bases and J dropped 2; count of bases not matched to a gene: 2. Germline CDR1 is GTSNPN and CDR2 is SVGIG (reference sequence). This CDR3 is built from 16 residues. It was healthy bone marrow donors who served as donors. PCR was performed using 60 Vbeta and 13 Jbeta primers. Some clones are missing from TCRdb's copy, which holds only in-frame ones; the method was immunoSEQ multiplex PCR. The sample comprises 60,000 to 75,000 clones, roughly 68% of which are singletons, and 11% rests with the top ten. Details on this clone: The target antigen is unknown.

The TCR originated in a woman aged 60 to 75 in good health and CMV-seropositive. The gene calls are TRBV30 and TRBJ2-3; TRBD2 aligns across 15 bases. Sequencing was carried out using PBMCs. As DNA, the CDR3 is TGTGCCTGGAGTTGGACTAGCGGGAGGGCCACAGATACGCAGTATTTT. Translated, it gives CAWSWTSGRATDTQYF.